The T cell receptor (beta chain) under discussion was sequenced for a study of cytomegalovirus exposure and HLA in healthy donors. Study-level points and caveats: What TCR beta sequences reportedly achieved was accurate prediction of HLA-A and HLA-B alleles in most subjects.

About this clone itself: The antigen is unknown.

Per the germline V gene, CDR1 is MNHNS and CDR2 is SASEGT. The germline V and J ends were trimmed by 7 bases and 2 bases, with 12 bases remaining between them. The CDR3 has 14 residues. Primers for the PCR totalled 60 Vbeta and 13 Jbeta. Assay used: immunoSEQ multiplex PCR; TCRdb lists only in-frame clones, some missing. This sample has 150,000 to 200,000 clones, with roughly four fifths found just once. The sequencing sample was made of PBMCs. The V call is TRBV6-1, the J call TRBJ2-1, with TRBD2 as a possible D gene (6 bases). The sequence was obtained from a woman aged 40 to 49 in good health and CMV-seronegative. The CDR3 sequence: CASKGGVAYNEQFF. DNA for the CDR3: TGTGCCAGCAAGGGCGGGGTTGCCTACAATGAGCAGTTCTTC.